This T cell receptor (beta chain) was obtained from a study of PD-1 blockade in classical Hodgkin lymphoma. Relapse was seen in all patients after autologous stem cell transplantation, and brentuximab vedotin exposure was variable. The data were produced by immunoSEQ multiplex PCR, yet TCRdb's version contains in-frame clones alone and is incomplete. The sample yields 70,000 or so clones, about 64% seen once. The V end lost 4 bases, the J end lost 1 base, and 8 bases lay between the germline ends. The CDR3 totals 14 residues. The germline gives CDR1 MNHEY, CDR2 SMNVEV (reference sequence). The rearrangement uses TRBV27 and TRBJ1-5; D remains ambiguous. The sequence was collected from a human donor with classical Hodgkin lymphoma. Specimen: peripheral blood mononuclear cells (PBMCs), collected before the second cycle of nivolumab. The CDR3 loop is CASSWVGSNQPQHF. The CDR3 region has the DNA TGTGCCAGCAGTTGGGTGGGAAGCAATCAGCCCCAGCATTTT.